The rows below give T cell receptor beta chains drawn from one sample of a study of blood T cell repertoires in COVID-19. Clones were read by immunoSEQ multiplex PCR, and TCRdb kept only the in-frame ones, dropping some. The sample yields about 260,000 clones, less than 90% seen once. The sequenced sample was peripheral blood. These TCRs come from a man younger than 40 with active or convalescent COVID-19. Both conserved end residues are part of each CDR3.

>TRBJ1-6|TRBV6-5
CASRQFMNSPLHF
>TRBJ2-1|TRBV29-1
CSGQGEQFF
>TRBJ2-6|TRBV4-1
CASSLLPLGSGANVLTF
>TRBJ2-1|TRBV14
CASSLPPGQGAINEQFF
>TRBJ1-6|TRBV10-3
CAISLAGGKDSPLHF
>TRBJ1-4|TRBV30
CAWSGTGSNEKLFF
>TRBJ2-3|TRBV4-2
CASSQDLSASGGFTSTDTQYF
>TRBJ2-3|TRBV7-2
CASSLVSMGPDTQYF
>TRBJ1-1|TRBV5-1
CASSLGTGGAWTEAFF
>TRBJ1-1|TRBV6-5
CASSAREQANTEAFF
>TRBJ2-7|TRBV5-4
CASSPREQYF
>TRBJ1-2|TRBV3-1/TRBV3-2
CASSRGGTGYTF
>TRBJ1-3|TRBV7-9
CASSPAGVPAHSGNTIYF
>TRBJ2-2|TRBV5-4
CASSDVGGARTGELFF
>TRBJ1-4|TRBV5-5
CASSFTGDEKLFF
>TRBJ2-3|TRBV23-1
CASSHLRDSSTDTQYF